Below, 19 T cell receptor beta chains from the same sample are listed, as sequenced in a study of shared clonotypes between healthy human individuals. TCRdb's copy holds only in-frame clones and misses some; the assay was immunoSEQ multiplex PCR. Of a few million clones in the sample, around 90% were seen once. Sequencing used naive CD4+ T cells from PBMCs. Subset given: CD45RA+ positively selected. Receptors originate from a man aged 18-30 years in good health. Some clones in this sample may be carry-over from other donors' samples.

The chain couples TRBV4-1 to TRBJ2-7; 8 nucleotides agree with TRBD1. Germline V gene lookup returns CDR1 MGHRA and CDR2 YSYEKL. The CDR3 contains 15 residues. The V segment lost 1 base and the J segment 6 bases; nucleotides outside the gene matches: 8. The CDR3 DNA follows: TGCGCCAGCAGCCAAGCACGGGACAGGTTAGTCGAGCAGTACTTC. It encodes CASSQARDRLVEQYF.

The chain recombines TRBV6-5 with TRBJ2-1; D uncertain. The CDR3 consists of 15 residues. In germline, CDR1 is MNHEY, CDR2 SVGAGI. V was trimmed by 2 bases and J by 6 bases, leaving 14 bases between them. As DNA, the CDR3 is TGTGCCAGCAGTTACGGCAGGCCTGAGGTCAATGAGCAGTTCTTC. This encodes CASSYGRPEVNEQFF.

Comments on this clone: The same CDR3 arises from other DNA sequences in this sample as well. This chain joins TRBV5-1 and TRBJ2-1, with 10 bases identical to TRBD1. This CDR3 comprises 14 residues. The germline V gene encodes CDR1 SGHRS and CDR2 YFSETQ. The ends lost 4 bases at V and 3 bases at J; junction bases unmatched: 1. The CDR3 DNA is TGCGCCAGCAGCCGGACAGGGGGCTACAATGAGCAGTTCTTC. It specifies CASSRTGGYNEQFF.

The CDR3 nucleotides read TGCGCCAGCAGCCACCAGACTTACTTCGGGACTAGCGGGAACTACGAGCAGTACTTC. Its protein product is CASSHQTYFGTSGNYEQYF. This chain joins TRBV4-1 and TRBJ2-7; 13 nucleotides match TRBD2. CDR3 length: 19 amino acids. J lost 3 bases, V lost 3 bases, and 14 bases had no gene match. Per the germline V gene, CDR1 is MGHRA and CDR2 is YSYEKL.

This chain connects TRBV5-8 to TRBJ1-5; no reliable D call. CDR3 length equals 10 residues. Germline V gene lookup returns CDR1 SGHTS and CDR2 YDEGEE. The V gene lost 4 bases and the J gene lost 15 bases, with 11 bases spanning the gap. CDR3 nucleotides: TGTGCCAGCAGCCTTGAGGGCAGGCATTTT. Protein: CASSLEGRHF.

As for this clone: Within the sample, other DNA sequences also encode this same CDR3. This chain uses TRBV5-1 with TRBJ2-3; TRBD2 matches at 8 bases. The germline V gene has CDR1 SGHRS and CDR2 YFSETQ. The CDR3 is made up of 16 amino acids. Trimming at V came to 0 bases and at J to 2 bases, leaving 5 bases not matched to a gene. The CDR3 DNA reads as TGCGCCAGCAGCTTGGGGCCTAGCGGGTCCACAGATACGCAGTATTTT. Translating it yields CASSLGPSGSTDTQYF.

This clone was counted once. The chain joins TRBV27 to TRBJ1-1, with D unclear. This CDR3 spans 13 amino acids. V dropped 4 bases and J dropped 1 base, with 7 bases sitting between them. Per germline, CDR1 MNHEY and CDR2 SMNVEV (reference sequence). The CDR3 DNA follows: TGTGCCAGCAGTTGGGGTCCGAACACTGAAGCTTTCTTT. Translating it yields CASSWGPNTEAFF.

As to this clone: At one boundary the junction diverges from the germline segment, which might be a read error. The rearrangement uses TRBV7-9 and TRBJ2-1, with 7 bases identical to TRBD2. Germline loops: CDR1 SEHNR, CDR2 FQNEAQ (reference sequence). CDR3 length: 14 amino acids. The CDR3 region is CASSWGLSSNEQFF. CDR3 bases: TGTGCCAGCAGCTGGGGACTATCCTCCAATGAGCAGTTCTTC.

The chain combines TRBV28 with TRBJ2-2; the match to TRBD1 covers 10 bases. The germline CDR1 and CDR2 sequences are MDHEN and SYDVKM. Losses at the gene ends were 4 bases for V and 1 base for J; bases not matched to a gene: 3. The CDR3 runs 16 residues. CDR3 sequence: CASSSTGGKNTGELFF. In DNA, the CDR3 is TGTGCCAGCAGTTCGACAGGGGGCAAGAACACCGGGGAGCTGTTTTTT.

This chain uses TRBV20-1 with TRBJ2-1; D not certain. The CDR3 has 11 amino acids. Germline V CDR1 and CDR2: DFQATT, SNEGSKA (reference sequence). V was cut by 6 bases and J by 10 bases, with 13 bases left in between. CDR3 bases: TGCAGTGCCCCCCTCCGTACCGAGCAGTTCTTC. Residues: CSAPLRTEQFF.

This chain uses TRBV11-2 with TRBJ2-7; D not certain. With 1 base removed from V and 0 bases from J, the gap between germline ends came to 7 bases. CDR1 is SGHAT and CDR2 is FQNNGV in the germline V gene. The CDR3 extends over 14 amino acids. The CDR3 nucleotides are TGTGCCAGCAGCTTAGCGCCTCACTCCTACGAGCAGTACTTC. Residues: CASSLAPHSYEQYF.

The chain uses TRBV27 and TRBJ2-3; possibly TRBD2 for D (5 bases). The CDR3 sequence is 15 residues long. V was cut by 4 bases and J by 0 bases, with 11 bases left in between. Germline V gives CDR1 MNHEY, CDR2 SMNVEV (reference sequence). DNA of the CDR3: TGTGCCAGCAGTTATCAGCGGCCTAGCACAGATACGCAGTATTTT. It codes for CASSYQRPSTDTQYF.

Remarks on this clone: Other DNA sequences in this sample translate to the same CDR3. V and J are TRBV5-1 and TRBJ1-2; D gene unclear. CDR1 and CDR2 (germline): SGHRS, YFSETQ. Trimming cost V 0 bases and J 5 bases, with 8 bases left between them. The CDR3 extends over 13 amino acids. The chain's CDR3 is CASSLDGLYGYTF. The CDR3 nucleotides read TGCGCCAGCAGCTTGGACGGATTGTATGGCTACACCTTC.

This chain uses TRBV6-9 with TRBJ2-5, with D possibly being TRBD1 (6 bases). The CDR3 totals 14 residues. Germline CDR1 is MNHGY and CDR2 is SVAAGI. V was cut by 5 bases and J by 5 bases, with 15 bases left in between. This CDR3 is CASSISQGRETQYF. The DNA for the CDR3 is TGTGCCAGCAGTATTTCACAGGGAAGGGAGACCCAGTACTTC.

This clone has just a few counts. The chain employs TRBV30 and TRBJ1-1, with D uncertain. V was pared by 2 bases and J by 7 bases, with 26 bases between. CDR3 size: 17 residues. The germline CDR1 and CDR2 sequences are GTSNPN and SVGIG (reference sequence). The CDR3 DNA reads TGTGCCTGGAGTCCACCGAGGTTCCGTGTTGGGGAGGGTGAAGCTTTCTTT. Its translation is CAWSPPRFRVGEGEAFF.

The chain employs TRBV11-3 and TRBJ2-1; 8 bases align to TRBD2. The CDR3 is 17 amino acids. From germline, CDR1 is SGHNT and CDR2 YENEEA. V gave up 5 bases and J gave up 0 bases; unmatched junction bases: 9. DNA of the CDR3: TGTGCCAGCAGCGTCACTAGCGGAGCTAACTCCTACAATGAGCAGTTCTTC. Residues: CASSVTSGANSYNEQFF.

V gene TRBV5-5 combines with J gene TRBJ2-7, with a weak D call TRBD1 (6 bases). Germline CDR1 is SGHKS and CDR2 is YYEKEE (reference sequence). Trimming removed 1 base at V and 6 bases at J, with 20 bases between. This CDR3 region has 16 residues. Written as DNA, the CDR3 is TGTGCCAGCAGCTTGATTCCCCGTCAGGGGACGTCCGAGCAGTACTTC. Translating it yields CASSLIPRQGTSEQYF.

V usage is TRBV6-5 and J usage is TRBJ1-5; the match to TRBD1 covers 8 bases. The CDR3 contains 13 residues. Germline trimming cut 7 bases from V and 5 bases from J; bases unmatched to any gene: 4. Germline loops: CDR1 MNHEY, CDR2 SVGAGI. CDR3 residues: CASKAGGYQPQHF. For the CDR3, the DNA is TGTGCCAGCAAGGCAGGGGGCTATCAGCCCCAGCATTTT.

Comments on this clone: Other DNA sequences in the sample encode the same CDR3. This sequence joins TRBV11-2 and TRBJ2-1, with D perhaps TRBD1 or TRBD2 (5 bases each). With 5 bases removed from V and 7 bases from J, the gap between germline ends came to 15 bases. Germline-derived CDR1 and CDR2 are SGHAT and FQNNGV. CDR3 length: 14 residues. The CDR3 region has the DNA TGTGCCAGCAGCCCTGGGACCAGGGATAATGAGCAGTTCTTC. Its protein product is CASSPGTRDNEQFF.